Below are 8 T cell receptor beta chains sequenced from a single sample in a study of T cell clones after liver transplantation. Profiled with immunoSEQ multiplex PCR; TCRdb holds only in-frame clones, not every one. The top ten hold approximately 15% of the sample, which has about 51,000 clones, about nine tenths seen once. Sequencing used CD8+ T cells from blood, obtained 12 months after liver transplant. These receptors originate from a human patient who received a liver transplant. Some T cells may be graft donor cells.

CDR3 in DNA: TGTGCCAGCACCCCGGGTGCGGGAGGGCCCCATGAGCAGTTCTTC. Its translation: CASTPGAGGPHEQFF. V gene TRBV2 combines with J gene TRBJ2-1, with 9 nucleotides matching TRBD2. The CDR3 is made up of 15 amino acids. Per the germline V gene, CDR1 is SNHLY and CDR2 is FYNNEI. Trimming removed 7 bases from V and 8 bases from J; junction bases left unmatched: 12.

The gene calls are TRBV5-1 and TRBJ2-7; maybe TRBD2 (6 bases). Per germline, CDR1 SGHRS and CDR2 YFSETQ. The CDR3 totals 14 residues. With 5 bases removed from V and 2 bases from J, the gap between germline ends came to 14 bases. CDR3 amino acids: CASSLGGVAYEQYF. DNA of the CDR3: TGCGCCAGCAGTTTAGGCGGGGTAGCCTACGAGCAGTACTTC.

The chain is built from TRBV11-2 and TRBJ1-1; the match to TRBD1 covers 7 bases. The CDR3 sequence is 16 residues long. The ends lost 4 bases at V and 7 bases at J; junction bases unmatched: 15. Germline V gives CDR1 SGHAT, CDR2 FQNNGV. The CDR3 reads CASSSDREVYPREAFF. CDR3 sequence (DNA): TGTGCCAGCAGCTCCGACAGGGAGGTGTATCCACGTGAAGCTTTCTTT.

The chain carries TRBV29-1 and TRBJ1-4; 7 bases map to TRBD1. The junction had 3 bases not matched to a gene; V was cut back by 0 bases and J by 5 bases. The CDR3 is 14 residues long. CDR1 and CDR2 from the germline V gene are SQVTM and ANQGSEA. The CDR3 loop reads CSVEETGNNEKLFF. The CDR3 DNA follows: TGCAGCGTTGAAGAGACAGGGAACAATGAAAAACTGTTTTTT.

This chain joins TRBV21-1 and TRBJ1-5; the table's D call of TRBD1 was not tested on the DNA. TRBV21-1 is marked as a pseudogene. The CDR3 is 15 residues long. CDR3 DNA sequence: TGTGCCAGCAGCGAGGGGGAACGGCCGAATCAGCCCCAGCATTTT. It is translated as CASSEGERPNQPQHF.

The chain links TRBV27 to TRBJ2-7; 8 bases line up with TRBD2. After removal of 2 bases from V and 5 bases from J, the junction contained 8 bases not matched to a gene. CDR3 length equals 15 residues. CDR1 and CDR2 (germline): MNHEY, SMNVEV (reference sequence). CDR3: CASSLPPGRAHEQYF. CDR3 coding DNA: TGTGCCAGCAGTTTACCCCCCGGGAGGGCACACGAGCAGTACTTC.

The chain carries TRBV7-9 and TRBJ2-1, with a possible D match to TRBD2 (10 bases). Germline V gene data show CDR1 as SEHNR and CDR2 as FQNEAQ (reference sequence). V gave up 5 bases and J gave up 8 bases, with 31 bases separating them. This CDR3 comprises 19 residues. CDR3 sequence (DNA): TGTGCCAGCAGCACCGGACAGGGGATTCGACTAGCGGGCCGGGATGAGCAGTTCTTC. Its translation: CASSTGQGIRLAGRDEQFF.

This clone was detected only a few times. The chain employs TRBV11-2 and TRBJ2-7; perhaps TRBD2 as D (5 bases). CDR3 length: 14 amino acids. The V end lost 2 bases, the J end lost 3 bases, and 11 bases lay between the germline ends. Germline-derived CDR1 and CDR2 are SGHAT and FQNNGV. CDR3 sequence reads: CASSLWRTGYEQYF. The CDR3 coding sequence is TGTGCCAGCAGCTTATGGAGGACGGGCTACGAGCAGTACTTC.